This TCR beta chain was recorded in a study of blood T cell repertoires in COVID-19. Study-level background: Samples of COVID-19 (acute and convalescent) were obtained from the United States, Italy and Spain.

From germline, CDR1 is SGDLS and CDR2 YYNGEE. With V trimmed by 4 bases and J by 8 bases, 7 bases remained unmatched. The CDR3 is 13 residues long. Original processing methods: Estimation of nucleated cell counts was performed using reference gene primer amplification. Sequencing used immunoSEQ multiplex PCR; TCRdb keeps in-frame clones, though not all of them. V and J calls and clone size follow that table, whereas D and trimming were derived from the DNA. The repertoire includes tens of thousands of clones, about 86% of them detected once, and about 4% sits in the top ten. The chain combines TRBV9 with TRBJ1-2; 8 positions agree with TRBD1. Sequencing was performed on peripheral blood. This receptor was obtained from a man aged 80 or over with active COVID-19. The CDR3 DNA is TGTGCCAGCAGCACTCGGGACAGGCAAGGCTACACCTTC. It specifies CASSTRDRQGYTF.